This T cell receptor (beta chain) was obtained from a study of blood T cells in healthy people across ages. Study-level findings and limits: A roughly linear age-dependent decrease characterized TCR beta diversity per million T cells.

After removal of 7 bases from V and 7 bases from J, the junction contained 8 bases not matched to a gene. Germline V gene lookup returns CDR1 DFQATT and CDR2 SNEGSKA (reference sequence). CDR3 length equals 14 residues. A word on this clonotype: Its antigen remains unknown. A much larger clone lies one base from this, so it may be a read error.

It was about 9.4 milliliters of peripheral blood that were drawn from each donor. With a J-beta primer mix and a sample-barcoded 5' primer, a second PCR ran roughly 7 to 11 cycles. Every cDNA molecule bore a tag from a template-switch adaptor containing 12 random nucleotides. MiXCR, applied by TCRdb to the 5' RACE reads, yields one record per CDR3 protein. This sample has roughly 800,000 distinct CDR3 sequences, with more than 45% found just once. The sequence derives from a man aged 25-45 years in good health. This chain connects TRBV20-1 to TRBJ2-1; 12 positions agree with TRBD2. Sequenced: blood. The CDR3 coding sequence is TGCAGTGGCCTAGCGGGAGGGGGATTGAATGAGCAGTTCTTC. Its protein product is CSGLAGGGLNEQFF.